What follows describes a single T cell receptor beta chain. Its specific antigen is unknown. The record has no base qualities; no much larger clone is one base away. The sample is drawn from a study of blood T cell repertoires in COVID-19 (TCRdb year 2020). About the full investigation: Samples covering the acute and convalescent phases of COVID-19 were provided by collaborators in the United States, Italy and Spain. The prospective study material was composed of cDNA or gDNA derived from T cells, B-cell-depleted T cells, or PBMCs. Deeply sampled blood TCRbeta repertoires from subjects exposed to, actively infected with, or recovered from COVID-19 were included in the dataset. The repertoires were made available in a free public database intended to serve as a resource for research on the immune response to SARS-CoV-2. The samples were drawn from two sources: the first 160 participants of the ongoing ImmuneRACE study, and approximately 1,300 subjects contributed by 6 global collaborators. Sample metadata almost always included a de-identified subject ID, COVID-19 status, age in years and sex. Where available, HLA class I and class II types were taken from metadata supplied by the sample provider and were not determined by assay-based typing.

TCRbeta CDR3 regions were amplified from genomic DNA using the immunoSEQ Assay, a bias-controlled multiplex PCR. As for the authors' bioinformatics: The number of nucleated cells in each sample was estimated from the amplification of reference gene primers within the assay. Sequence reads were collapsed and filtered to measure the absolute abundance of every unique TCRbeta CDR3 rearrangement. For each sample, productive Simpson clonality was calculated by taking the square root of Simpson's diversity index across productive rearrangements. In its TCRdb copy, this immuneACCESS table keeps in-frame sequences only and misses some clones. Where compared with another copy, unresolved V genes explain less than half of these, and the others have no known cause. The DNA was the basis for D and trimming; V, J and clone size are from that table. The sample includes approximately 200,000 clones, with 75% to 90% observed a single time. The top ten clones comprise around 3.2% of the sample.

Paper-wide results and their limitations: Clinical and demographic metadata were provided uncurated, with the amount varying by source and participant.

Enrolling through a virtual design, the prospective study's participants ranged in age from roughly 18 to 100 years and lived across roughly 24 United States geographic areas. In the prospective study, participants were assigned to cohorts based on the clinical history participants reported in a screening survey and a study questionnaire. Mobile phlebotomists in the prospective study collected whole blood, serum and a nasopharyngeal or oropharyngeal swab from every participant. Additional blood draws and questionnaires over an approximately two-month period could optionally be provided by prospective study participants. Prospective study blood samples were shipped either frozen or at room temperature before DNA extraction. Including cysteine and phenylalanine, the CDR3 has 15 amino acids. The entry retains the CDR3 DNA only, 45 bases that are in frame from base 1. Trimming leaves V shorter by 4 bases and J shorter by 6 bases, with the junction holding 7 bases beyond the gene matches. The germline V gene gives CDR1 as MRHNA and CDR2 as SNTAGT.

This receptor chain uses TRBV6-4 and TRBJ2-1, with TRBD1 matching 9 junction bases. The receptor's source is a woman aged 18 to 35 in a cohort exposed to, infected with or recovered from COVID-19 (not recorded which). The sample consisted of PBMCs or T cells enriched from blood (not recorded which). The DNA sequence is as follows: TGTGCCAGCAGTGCCGGGACAGGGATGTCCAATGAGCAGTTCTTC. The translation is CASSAGTGMSNEQFF.